This T cell receptor beta chain was recovered during a study of blood T cell repertoires in COVID-19 (dated by TCRdb to 2019 to 2021). General notes on the study: Samples covering the acute and convalescent phases of COVID-19 were provided by collaborators in the United States, Italy and Spain. Where available, HLA class I and class II types were taken from metadata supplied by the sample provider and were not determined by assay-based typing. The repertoires were made available in a free public database intended to serve as a resource for research on the immune response to SARS-CoV-2. Nearly every sample came with metadata listing a de-identified subject ID, COVID-19 status, age in years and sex. Samples were obtained from the ongoing ImmuneRACE study (first 160 participants) and from some 1,200 subjects provided by 6 global collaborators. The material from the prospective study consisted of cDNA or gDNA derived from T cells, B-cell-depleted T cells, or PBMCs. The dataset comprised deeply sampled blood TCRbeta repertoires from subjects exposed to, actively infected with, or recovered from COVID-19. What the research found in general, with its limitations: How much clinical and demographic metadata was included differed by source and by participant, and the metadata was provided uncurated.

The immunoSEQ Assay, a bias-controlled multiplex PCR, was used to amplify TCRbeta CDR3 regions from genomic DNA. Turning to the authors' computational methods: The number of nucleated cells in each sample was estimated by amplification of reference gene primers within the assay. To quantify the absolute abundance of each unique TCRbeta CDR3 rearrangement, sequence reads were collapsed and filtered. For each sample, productive Simpson clonality was calculated by taking the square root of Simpson's diversity index across productive rearrangements. Sourced from immuneACCESS, this table was stored by TCRdb with only in-frame sequences that have V and J called. A share of the clones is absent; for the studies checked, an unresolved V gene accounts for under half, and the remainder has no known explanation. V and J calls and clone size are as listed in that table; D and trimming were resolved from the DNA. Within this sample are some 80,000 clones, with approximately 86% of them counted one time only. Approximately 4.4% of the sample belongs to the ten largest clones.

Comments on this clone: No antigen is known for it. No base qualities exist here, and no much larger clone lies one base off it.

The CDR3 covers 15 residues, taking in both the cysteine and the phenylalanine. Of all the DNA, just the CDR3 is kept, 45 bases in frame from base 1. The germline V gene yields MNHEY for CDR1 and SVGEGT for CDR2. V loses 5 bases at its end and J loses 4 bases; junction bases beyond the gene matches: 8. Each collaborating institution followed its own protocols to collect whole blood in K2EDTA tubes. For TCRbeta analysis, collaborators shipped samples as frozen whole blood, isolated PBMCs, or DNA extracted from either of those sample types. The receptor's source is a man aged 45-60 years with active or convalescent COVID-19. Recombination connected TRBV6-2 or TRBV6-3 to TRBJ1-5; 7 central bases correspond to TRBD1. Sequences were obtained from peripheral blood. Read as DNA, the sequence is TGTGCCAGCAGTGATGGACAGGCTAATAATCAGCCCCAGCATTTT. It is translated as CASSDGQANNQPQHF.